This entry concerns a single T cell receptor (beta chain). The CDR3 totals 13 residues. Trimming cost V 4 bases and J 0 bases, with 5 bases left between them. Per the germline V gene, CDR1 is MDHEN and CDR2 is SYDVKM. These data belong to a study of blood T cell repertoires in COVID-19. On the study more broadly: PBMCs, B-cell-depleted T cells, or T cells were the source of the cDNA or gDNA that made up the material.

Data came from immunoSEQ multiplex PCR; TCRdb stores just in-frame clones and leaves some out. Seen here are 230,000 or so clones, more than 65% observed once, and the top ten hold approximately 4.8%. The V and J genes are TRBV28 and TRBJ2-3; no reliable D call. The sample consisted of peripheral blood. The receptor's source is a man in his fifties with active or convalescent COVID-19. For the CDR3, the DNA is TGTGCCAGCAGTTGGGCTAGCACAGATACGCAGTATTTT. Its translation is CASSWASTDTQYF.